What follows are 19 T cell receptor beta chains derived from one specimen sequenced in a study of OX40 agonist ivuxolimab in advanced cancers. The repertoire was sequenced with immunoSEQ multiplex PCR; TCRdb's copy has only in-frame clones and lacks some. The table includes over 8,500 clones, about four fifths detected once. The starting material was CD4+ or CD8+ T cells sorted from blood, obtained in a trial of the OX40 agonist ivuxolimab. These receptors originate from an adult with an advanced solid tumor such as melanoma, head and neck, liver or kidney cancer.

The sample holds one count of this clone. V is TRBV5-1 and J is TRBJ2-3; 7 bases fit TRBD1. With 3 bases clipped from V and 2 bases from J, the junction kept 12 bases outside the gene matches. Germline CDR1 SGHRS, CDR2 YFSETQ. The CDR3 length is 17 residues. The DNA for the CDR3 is TGCGCCAGCAGCTCTCCAACGGGACAGCCGTACACAGATACGCAGTATTTT. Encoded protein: CASSSPTGQPYTDTQYF.

CDR3: CASSRGTNEQFF. The CDR3, as DNA: TGTGCCAGCAGCCGGGGAACTAATGAGCAGTTCTTC. The rearrangement joins TRBV7-3 to TRBJ2-1; maybe TRBD2 (5 bases). V dropped 5 bases and J dropped 7 bases, with 9 bases sitting between them. The CDR3 is made up of 12 amino acids. Germline assignment: CDR1 SGHTA and CDR2 FQGTGA.

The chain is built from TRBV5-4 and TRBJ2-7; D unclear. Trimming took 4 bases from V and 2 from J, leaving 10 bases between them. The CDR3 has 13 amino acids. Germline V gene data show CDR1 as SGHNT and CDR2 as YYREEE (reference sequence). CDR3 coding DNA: TGTGCCAGCAGCCTGGGTATCGCCTACGAGCAGTACTTC. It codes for CASSLGIAYEQYF. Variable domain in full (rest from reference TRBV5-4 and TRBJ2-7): ETGVTQSPTHLIKTRGQQVTLRCSSQSGHNTVSWYQQALGQGPQFIFQYYREEENGRGNFPPRFSGLQFPNYSSELNVNALELDDSALYLCASSLGIAYEQYFGPGTRLTVT.

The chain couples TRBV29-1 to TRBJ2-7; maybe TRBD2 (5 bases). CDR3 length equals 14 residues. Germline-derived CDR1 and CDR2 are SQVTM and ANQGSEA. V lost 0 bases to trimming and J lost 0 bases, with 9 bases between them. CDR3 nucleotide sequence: TGCAGCGTTGAAGAAGTGGGGAGCTCCTACGAGCAGTACTTC. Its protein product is CSVEEVGSSYEQYF.

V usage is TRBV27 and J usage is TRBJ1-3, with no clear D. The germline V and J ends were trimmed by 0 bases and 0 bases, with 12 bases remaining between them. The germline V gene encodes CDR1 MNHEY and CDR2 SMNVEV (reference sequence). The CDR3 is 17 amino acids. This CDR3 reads CASSLSPDWGSGNTIYF. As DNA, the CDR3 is TGTGCCAGCAGTTTATCCCCGGACTGGGGCTCTGGAAACACCATATATTTT.

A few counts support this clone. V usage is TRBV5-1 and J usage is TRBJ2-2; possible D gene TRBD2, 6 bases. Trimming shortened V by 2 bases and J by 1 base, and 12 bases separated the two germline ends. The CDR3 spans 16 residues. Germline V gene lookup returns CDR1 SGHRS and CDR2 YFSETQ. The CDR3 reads CASSFLPSENTGELFF. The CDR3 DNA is TGCGCCAGCAGCTTTCTTCCTAGCGAGAACACCGGGGAGCTGTTTTTT. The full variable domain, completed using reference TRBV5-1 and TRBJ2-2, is KAGVTQTPRYLIKTRGQQVTLSCSPISGHRSVSWYQQTPGQGLQFLFEYFSETQRNKGNFPGRFSGRQFSNSRSEMNVSTLELGDSALYLCASSFLPSENTGELFFGEGSRLTVL.

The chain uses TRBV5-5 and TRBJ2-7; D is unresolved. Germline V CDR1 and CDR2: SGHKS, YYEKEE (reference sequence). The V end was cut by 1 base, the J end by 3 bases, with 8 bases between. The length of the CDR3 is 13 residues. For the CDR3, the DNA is TGTGCCAGCAGCTTGACGGCTTACTACGAGCAGTACTTC. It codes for CASSLTAYYEQYF.

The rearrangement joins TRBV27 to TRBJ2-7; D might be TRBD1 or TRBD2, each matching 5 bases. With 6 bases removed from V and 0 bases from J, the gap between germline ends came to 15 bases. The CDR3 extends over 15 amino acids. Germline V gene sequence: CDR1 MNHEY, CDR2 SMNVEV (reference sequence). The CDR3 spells CASSVGTASSYEQYF. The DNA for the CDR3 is TGTGCCAGCAGCGTAGGGACGGCTAGCTCCTACGAGCAGTACTTC.

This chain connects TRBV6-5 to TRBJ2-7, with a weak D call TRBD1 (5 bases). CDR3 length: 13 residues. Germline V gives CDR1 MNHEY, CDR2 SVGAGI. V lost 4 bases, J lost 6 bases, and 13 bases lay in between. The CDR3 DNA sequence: TGTGCCAGCAGTTCAGGGTTAACACTCGAGCAGTACTTC. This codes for CASSSGLTLEQYF.

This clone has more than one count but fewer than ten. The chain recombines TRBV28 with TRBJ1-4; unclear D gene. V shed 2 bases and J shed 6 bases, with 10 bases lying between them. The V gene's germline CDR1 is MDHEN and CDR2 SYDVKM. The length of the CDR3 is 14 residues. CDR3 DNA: TGTGCCAGCAGTTTAGGCAGGACGGATGAAAAACTGTTTTTT. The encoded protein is CASSLGRTDEKLFF. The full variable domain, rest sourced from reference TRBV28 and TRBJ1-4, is DVKVTQSSRYLVKRTGEKVFLECVQDMDHENMFWYRQDPGLGLRLIYFSYDVKMKEKGDIPEGYSVSREKKERFSLILESASTNQTSMYLCASSLGRTDEKLFFGSGTQLSVL.

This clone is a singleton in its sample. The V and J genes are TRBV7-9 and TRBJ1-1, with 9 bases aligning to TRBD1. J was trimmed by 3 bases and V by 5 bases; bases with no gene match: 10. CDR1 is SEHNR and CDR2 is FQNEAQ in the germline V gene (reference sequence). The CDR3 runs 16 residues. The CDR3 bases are TGTGCCAGCAGCACCGGGACAGGGCTCGTGGACACTGAAGCTTTCTTT. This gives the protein CASSTGTGLVDTEAFF.

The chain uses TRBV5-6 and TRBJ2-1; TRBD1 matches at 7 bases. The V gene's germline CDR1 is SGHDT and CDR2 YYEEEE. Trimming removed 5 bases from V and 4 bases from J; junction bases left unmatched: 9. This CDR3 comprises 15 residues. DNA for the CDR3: TGTGCCAGCAGACAAGGGACAGCCCGGTACAATGAGCAGTTCTTC. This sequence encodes CASRQGTARYNEQFF. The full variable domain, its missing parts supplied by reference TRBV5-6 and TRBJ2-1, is DAGVTQSPTHLIKTRGQQVTLRCSPKSGHDTVSWYQQALGQGPQFIFQYYEEEERQRGNFPDRFSGHQFPNYSSELNVNALLLGDSALYLCASRQGTARYNEQFFGPGTRLTVL.

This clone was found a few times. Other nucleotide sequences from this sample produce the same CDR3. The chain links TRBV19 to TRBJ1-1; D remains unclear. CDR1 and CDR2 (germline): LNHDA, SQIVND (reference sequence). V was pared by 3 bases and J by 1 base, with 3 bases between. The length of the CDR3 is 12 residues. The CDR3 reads CASSIGNTEAFF. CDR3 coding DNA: TGTGCCAGTAGTATCGGGAACACTGAAGCTTTCTTT.

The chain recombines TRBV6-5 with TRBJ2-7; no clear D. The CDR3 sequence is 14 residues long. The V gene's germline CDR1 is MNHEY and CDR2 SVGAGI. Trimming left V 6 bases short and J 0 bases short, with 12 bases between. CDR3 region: CASRGSSNSYEQYF. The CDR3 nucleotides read TGTGCCAGCAGGGGAAGCTCCAACTCCTACGAGCAGTACTTC.

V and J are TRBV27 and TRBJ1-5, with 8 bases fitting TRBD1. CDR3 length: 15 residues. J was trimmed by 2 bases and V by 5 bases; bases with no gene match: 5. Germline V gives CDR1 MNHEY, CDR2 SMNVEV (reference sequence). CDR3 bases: TGTGCCAGCAGTACAGGGGGTCTTGGCAATCAGCCCCAGCATTTT. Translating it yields CASSTGGLGNQPQHF.

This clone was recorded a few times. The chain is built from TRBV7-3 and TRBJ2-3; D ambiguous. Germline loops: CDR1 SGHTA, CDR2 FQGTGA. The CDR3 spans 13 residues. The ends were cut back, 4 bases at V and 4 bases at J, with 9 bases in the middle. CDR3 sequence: CASSSTLADTQYF. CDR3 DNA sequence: TGTGCCAGCAGCTCCACCTTGGCAGATACGCAGTATTTT.

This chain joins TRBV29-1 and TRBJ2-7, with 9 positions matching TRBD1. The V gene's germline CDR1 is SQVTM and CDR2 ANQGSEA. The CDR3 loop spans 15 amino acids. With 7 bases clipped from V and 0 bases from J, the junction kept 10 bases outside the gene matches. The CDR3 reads CSAAGTGTSSYEQYF. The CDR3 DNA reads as TGCAGCGCCGCCGGGACAGGGACCAGCTCCTACGAGCAGTACTTC.

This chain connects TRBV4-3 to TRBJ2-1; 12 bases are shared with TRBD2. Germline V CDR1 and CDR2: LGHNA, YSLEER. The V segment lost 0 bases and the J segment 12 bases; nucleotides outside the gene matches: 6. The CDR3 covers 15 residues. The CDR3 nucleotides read TGCGCCAGCAGCCAAGATGCTAGCGGGGGGGCAGGGCAGTTCTTC. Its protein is CASSQDASGGAGQFF.

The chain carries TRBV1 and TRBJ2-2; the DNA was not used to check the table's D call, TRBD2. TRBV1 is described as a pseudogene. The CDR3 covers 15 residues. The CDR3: CTSRIAGSNTGELFF. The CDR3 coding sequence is TGCACCAGCCGGATAGCGGGATCGAACACCGGGGAGCTGTTTTTT.